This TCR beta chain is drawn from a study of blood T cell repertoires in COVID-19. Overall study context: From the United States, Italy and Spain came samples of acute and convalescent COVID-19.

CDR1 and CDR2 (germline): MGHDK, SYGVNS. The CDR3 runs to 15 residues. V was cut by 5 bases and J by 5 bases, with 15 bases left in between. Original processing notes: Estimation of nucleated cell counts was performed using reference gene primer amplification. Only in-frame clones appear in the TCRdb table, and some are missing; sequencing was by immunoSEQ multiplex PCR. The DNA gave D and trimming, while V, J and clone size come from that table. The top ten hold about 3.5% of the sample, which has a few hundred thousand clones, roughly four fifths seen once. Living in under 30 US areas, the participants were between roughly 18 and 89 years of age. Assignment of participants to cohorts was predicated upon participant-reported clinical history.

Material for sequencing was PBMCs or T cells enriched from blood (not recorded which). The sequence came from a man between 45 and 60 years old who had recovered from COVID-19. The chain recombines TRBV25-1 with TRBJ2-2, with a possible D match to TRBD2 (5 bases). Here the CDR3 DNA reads TGTGCCAGCAGTCTATCGGGGAGAATGACCGGGGAGCTGTTTTTT. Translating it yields CASSLSGRMTGELFF.